This TCR beta chain was retrieved from a study of sequential checkpoint blockade in melanoma. Study-wide context: TCRβ was sequenced from DNA of about a hundred pretreatment tumors. Around 21 patients had tumor biopsies before treatment and at week 13.

Repertoires were generated with immunoSEQ multiplex PCR, while TCRdb's copy carries only in-frame clones and drops some. This table has some 2,000 clones, over 20% appearing once. Of note for this clone: The antigen remains unidentified.

The sample's treatment: randomized to nivolumab then ipilimumab (arm A) or the reverse (arm B). Patients had received no earlier DNA-damaging chemotherapy. Notes on the study in general: In arm A, pretreatment tumor clonality was associated with response.

With 1 base removed from V and 7 bases from J, the gap between germline ends came to 8 bases. Germline V gene data show CDR1 as LNHDA and CDR2 as SQIVND (reference sequence). CDR3 length: 14 amino acids. This sequence originates from a human donor with melanoma. Sequencing used tumor tissue (inferred from file names), obtained from a patient given nivolumab and ipilimumab in sequence. The chain employs TRBV19 and TRBJ1-6; D is ambiguous. CDR3 loop: CASSIGAGNSPLHF. The CDR3 nucleotides read TGTGCCAGTAGTATAGGGGCGGGAAATTCACCCCTCCACTTT.